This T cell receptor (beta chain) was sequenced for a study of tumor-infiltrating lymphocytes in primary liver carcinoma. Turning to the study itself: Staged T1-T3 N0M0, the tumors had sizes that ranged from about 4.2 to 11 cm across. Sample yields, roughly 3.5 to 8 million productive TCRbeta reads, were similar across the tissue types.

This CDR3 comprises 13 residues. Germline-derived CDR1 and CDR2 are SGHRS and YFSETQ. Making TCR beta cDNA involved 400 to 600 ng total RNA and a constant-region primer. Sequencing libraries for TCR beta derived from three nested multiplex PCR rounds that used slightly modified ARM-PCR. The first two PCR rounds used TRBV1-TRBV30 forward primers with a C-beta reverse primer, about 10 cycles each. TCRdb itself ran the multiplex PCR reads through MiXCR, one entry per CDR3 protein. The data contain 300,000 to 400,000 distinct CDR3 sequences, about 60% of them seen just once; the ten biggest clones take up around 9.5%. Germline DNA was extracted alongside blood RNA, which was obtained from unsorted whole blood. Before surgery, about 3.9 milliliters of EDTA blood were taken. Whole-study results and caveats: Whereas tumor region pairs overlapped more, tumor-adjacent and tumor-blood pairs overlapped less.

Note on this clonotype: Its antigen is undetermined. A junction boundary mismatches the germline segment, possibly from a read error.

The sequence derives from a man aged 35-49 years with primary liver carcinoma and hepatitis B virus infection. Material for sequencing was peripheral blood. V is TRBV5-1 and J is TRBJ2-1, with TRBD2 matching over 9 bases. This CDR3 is CDSSHVAGEEQFF. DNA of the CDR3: TGCGACAGCAGCCACGTAGCGGGAGAGGAGCAGTTCTTC.